A single sample is the source of the 11 T cell receptor beta chains below, sequenced in a study of T-cell reconstitution after alpha-beta-depleted transplantation in children. Molecular barcoding with unique molecular identifiers was used for the TCRbeta library. TCRdb reprocessed the PCR reads with MiXCR, giving one entry per CDR3 protein. The table shows 400,000 to 500,000 distinct CDR3 sequences, with approximately 10% occurring only once. Source: PBMCs from the stem cell graft donor, taken from the stem cell graft. Source of these receptors: a human donor who donated a stem cell graft to a child with acute myeloid leukemia.

This clonotype was seen ten or more times. The genes are TRBV20-1 and TRBJ1-1; D possibly corresponds to TRBD1 (6 bases). The CDR3 contains 12 residues. Trimming left V 6 bases short and J 0 bases short, with 8 bases between. Germline CDR1 reads DFQATT; CDR2 reads SNEGSKA (reference sequence). The CDR3 bases are TGCAGTGCCACAGGGATGAACACTGAAGCTTTCTTT. Residues: CSATGMNTEAFF.

This clonotype was observed a few times. The rearrangement uses TRBV20-1 and TRBJ2-3; D is uncertain. The V gene lost 6 bases and the J gene lost 4 bases, with 11 bases spanning the gap. Germline CDR1 is DFQATT and CDR2 is SNEGSKA (reference sequence). CDR3 length: 12 residues. The CDR3 loop is CSAPIGADTQYF. For the CDR3, the DNA is TGCAGTGCCCCAATCGGCGCAGATACGCAGTATTTT.

The chain uses TRBV10-3 and TRBJ2-3; no definite D call. The CDR3 runs to 15 residues. Germline V gene sequence: CDR1 ENHRY, CDR2 SYGVKD. V lost 6 bases and J 6 bases, leaving 19 bases between the germline ends. CDR3 loop: CAIREGLGGSDTQYF. CDR3 in DNA: TGTGCCATCAGGGAAGGGCTAGGCGGTAGCGATACGCAGTATTTT.

Many counts were recorded for this clonotype. The chain joins TRBV15 to TRBJ2-2, with TRBD1 matching 9 bases. J lost 6 bases, V lost 1 base, and 0 bases had no gene match. The germline V gene encodes CDR1 LNHNV and CDR2 YYDKDF (reference sequence). The CDR3 loop spans 14 amino acids. DNA of the CDR3: TGTGCCACCAGCAGAGGACAGGGGGCCGGGGAGCTGTTTTTT. It is translated as CATSRGQGAGELFF. The whole variable domain, filled in from reference TRBV15 and TRBJ2-2, reads DAMVIQNPRYQVTQFGKPVTLSCSQTLNHNVMYWYQQKSSQAPKLLFHYYDKDFNNEADTPDNFQSRRPNTSFCFLDIRSPGLGDTAMYLCATSRGQGAGELFFGEGSRLTVL.

CDR3 in DNA: TGTGCCAGCAGCTTAGGCACGGACCAAGATACGCAGTATTTT. It codes for CASSLGTDQDTQYF. The J gene is TRBJ2-3, the V gene TRBV7-9; D gene uncertain. CDR3 length: 14 amino acids. Germline V CDR1 and CDR2: SEHNR, FQNEAQ (reference sequence). V shed 1 base and J shed 5 bases, with 10 bases lying between them.

CDR3 nucleotides: TGTGCCAGCTCCGCCGGGACAGAAGAGTCAGATACGCAGTATTTT. Its protein is CASSAGTEESDTQYF. The chain carries TRBV18 and TRBJ2-3; 7 bases line up with TRBD1. Trimming at V came to 6 bases and at J to 4 bases, leaving 10 bases not matched to a gene. In germline, CDR1 is KGHSH, CDR2 LQKENI. This CDR3 is 15 amino acids long.

The chain employs TRBV20-1 and TRBJ1-1; D is unresolved. The CDR3 is made up of 13 amino acids. CDR1 DFQATT and CDR2 SNEGSKA come from the germline V gene (reference sequence). V was pared by 6 bases and J by 7 bases, with 18 bases between. The CDR3 here is CSAPPPGLLEAFF. The DNA for the CDR3 is TGCAGTGCCCCCCCCCCCGGGCTTCTTGAAGCTTTCTTT.

This clonotype was seen a few times. The V and J genes are TRBV7-2 and TRBJ1-5; D is ambiguous. The CDR3 spans 15 residues. From germline, CDR1 is SGHTA and CDR2 FQGNSA. Trimming took off 4 bases at V and 0 bases at J, with 10 bases between the two ends. The CDR3 bases are TGTGCCAGCAGCTCTGGACTGTATAGCAATCAGCCCCAGCATTTT. This gives the protein CASSSGLYSNQPQHF.

This clonotype was seen a few times. The chain is built from TRBV7-3 and TRBJ2-1, with a weak D call TRBD1 (7 bases). Trimming removed 4 bases from V and 5 bases from J, with 15 bases in between. The germline V gene encodes CDR1 SGHTA and CDR2 FQGTGA. The CDR3 contains 15 residues. CDR3 sequence: CASSSPGGGNNEQFF. For the CDR3, the DNA is TGTGCCAGCAGCTCACCAGGGGGAGGCAACAATGAGCAGTTCTTC.

This clonotype was observed a few times. DNA of the CDR3: TGTGCCAGCAGATGGTCGACGGGCTTTCGCAATGAGCAGTTCTTC. Amino acid sequence: CASRWSTGFRNEQFF. The genes are TRBV2 and TRBJ2-1, with D uncertain. This CDR3 is built from 15 residues. Per germline, CDR1 SNHLY and CDR2 FYNNEI. V lost 6 bases, J lost 6 bases, and 18 bases lay in between.

The chain employs TRBV18 and TRBJ2-3; D gene unclear. In germline, CDR1 is KGHSH, CDR2 LQKENI. V dropped 4 bases and J dropped 1 base, with 6 bases sitting between them. The CDR3 consists of 13 residues. The CDR3 reads CASSRTRTDTQYF. As DNA, the CDR3 is TGTGCCAGCTCACGTACCCGCACAGATACGCAGTATTTT.